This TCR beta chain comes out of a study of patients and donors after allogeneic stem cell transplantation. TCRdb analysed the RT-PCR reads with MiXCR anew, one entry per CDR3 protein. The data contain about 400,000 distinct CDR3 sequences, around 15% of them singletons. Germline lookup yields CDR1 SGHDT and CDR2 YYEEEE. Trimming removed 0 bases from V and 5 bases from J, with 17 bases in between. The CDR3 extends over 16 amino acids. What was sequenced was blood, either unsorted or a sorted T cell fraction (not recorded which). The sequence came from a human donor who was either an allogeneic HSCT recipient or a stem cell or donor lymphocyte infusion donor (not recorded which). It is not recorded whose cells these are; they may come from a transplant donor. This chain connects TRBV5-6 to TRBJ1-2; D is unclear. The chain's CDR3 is CASSLVSLNPMYGYTF. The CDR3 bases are TGTGCCAGCAGCTTGGTGTCTTTAAACCCGATGTATGGCTACACCTTC. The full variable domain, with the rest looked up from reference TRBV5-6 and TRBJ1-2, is DAGVTQSPTHLIKTRGQQVTLRCSPKSGHDTVSWYQQALGQGPQFIFQYYEEEERQRGNFPDRFSGHQFPNYSSELNVNALLLGDSALYLCASSLVSLNPMYGYTFGSGTRLTVV.